This T cell receptor (beta chain) is drawn from a study of T cells in Graves' hyperthyroidism and ophthalmopathy. RNA transcripts yielded amplified TCR beta CDR3 regions. First-round RT-PCR with HTBI primers amplified the TCR CDR3 region. MiXCR, run by TCRdb on the multiplex PCR reads, gives a single entry per CDR3 protein. The table has approximately 640,000 distinct CDR3 sequences, over 40% seen once. Orbital computed tomography and thyroid ultrasound, together with serum TRAb and thyroxine and clinical symptoms, were used for diagnoses. CDR1 is LNHNV and CDR2 is YYDKDF in the germline V gene (reference sequence). V lost 5 bases and J lost 6, with 20 bases in between. The CDR3 spans 16 residues. In its sample, this clonotype was seen many times.

The sequence derives from an adult man with Graves' disease, either hyperthyroidism or ophthalmopathy (not recorded which). The source material was peripheral blood or thyroid tissue (not recorded which). The chain joins TRBV15 to TRBJ1-5; D might be TRBD1 (6 bases). The chain's CDR3 is CATSARTGTGGQPQHF. The CDR3 nucleotides are TGTGCCACCAGCGCCCGAACAGGGACGGGGGGTCAGCCCCAGCATTTT.